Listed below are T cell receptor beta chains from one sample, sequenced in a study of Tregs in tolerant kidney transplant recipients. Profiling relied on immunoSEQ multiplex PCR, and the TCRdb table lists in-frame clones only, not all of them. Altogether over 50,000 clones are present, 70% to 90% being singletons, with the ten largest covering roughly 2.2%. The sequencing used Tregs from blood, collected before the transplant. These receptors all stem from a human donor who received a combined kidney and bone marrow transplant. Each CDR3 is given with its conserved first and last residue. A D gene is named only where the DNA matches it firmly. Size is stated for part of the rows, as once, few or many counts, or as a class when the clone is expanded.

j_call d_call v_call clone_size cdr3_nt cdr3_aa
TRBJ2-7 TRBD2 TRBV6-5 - TGTGCCAGCAGTGAAGGGCTAGCGGTAGAGCAGTACTTC CASSEGLAVEQYF
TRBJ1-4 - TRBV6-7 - TGTGCCAGCAGTTTCAAGGACACCACTAATGAAAAACTGTTTTTT CASSFKDTTNEKLFF
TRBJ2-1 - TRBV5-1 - TGCGCCAGCAGCTTAGGTGTAGGGGGATACAATGAGCAGTTCTTC CASSLGVGGYNEQFF
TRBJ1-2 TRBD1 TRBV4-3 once TGCGCCAGCAGCCAAAGTCCCCCTGGACAGGGAGGGACCTATGGCTACACCTTC CASSQSPPGQGGTYGYTF
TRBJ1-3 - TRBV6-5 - TGTGCCAGCATCGGATGGGGTCCCTCTGGAAACACCATATATTTT CASIGWGPSGNTIYF
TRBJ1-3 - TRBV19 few TGTGCCAGCATCGCACAGGGAGGGAAGGCTGGAAACACCATATATTTT CASIAQGGKAGNTIYF
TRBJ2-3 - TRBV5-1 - TGCGCCAGCAGCGGGCCGGGGGGCACAGATACGCAGTATTTT CASSGPGGTDTQYF
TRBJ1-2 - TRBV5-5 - TGTGCCAGCACCTCCTTGGGCAGGGTAGGCGGCTACACCTTC CASTSLGRVGGYTF
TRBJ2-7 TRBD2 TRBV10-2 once TGCGCCAGCAGTGGGCCTAGCGGGACGGTCGAGCAGTACTTC CASSGPSGTVEQYF
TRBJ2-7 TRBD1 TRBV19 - TGTGCCAGTAGTGCCTTCCGGGACAGCTACGAGCAGTACTTC CASSAFRDSYEQYF